This TCR beta chain was documented in a study of T cells expressing NK-cell markers. The length of the CDR3 is 16 residues. Germline lookup yields CDR1 GTSNPN and CDR2 SVGIG (reference sequence). Study-wide findings and caveats: Several donors likewise had their CD3+CD56-NKG2C+ fraction led by these clonotypes.

On this clonotype itself: Its antigen is still unknown.

Following a re-call of the 5' RACE reads, TCRdb has one entry per CDR3 protein and lacks DNA. The listing records some 440,000 distinct CDR3 sequences. The chain joins TRBV30 to TRBJ1-5; the TCRdb call, TRBD1, lacks DNA for checking. The source is a woman aged 45-59 years in good health. The sequencing sample was made of blood T cells: a sorted CD56 or NKG2C T cell subset, CD4+ or CD8+ T cells, or bulk PBMC T cells (not recorded which). CDR3 amino acids: CAWSVRGGRRNQPQHF.